Each of the 24 T cell receptor beta chains below was sequenced from the same sample in a study of tumor-infiltrating lymphocytes in primary liver carcinoma. Starting from around 510 ng of total RNA, TCR beta cDNA was produced with a primer in the constant region. Generation of the TCR beta libraries relied on three nested multiplex PCR rounds using slightly modified ARM-PCR. Each of the first two PCR rounds ran approximately 11 cycles with TRBV1-TRBV30 forward and C-beta reverse primers. TCRdb used MiXCR to reprocess the multiplex PCR reads, holding one entry per CDR3 protein. This sample has 55,000 to 70,000 distinct CDR3 sequences, with around 64% found just once. Total RNA and DNA came together from approximately 22-30 mg of bulk tissue without cell sorting. Source material: liver tumor tissue from sampling region 2. Sample subset: tumor region T2, inferior pole. The source is a man between 35 and 55 years old with primary liver carcinoma and hepatitis B virus infection.

Details on this clonotype: A read error may account for a junction end that differs from germline. The chain joins TRBV12-3 or TRBV12-4 to TRBJ2-7, with D possibly being TRBD1 (6 bases). The CDR3 has 15 amino acids. The CDR3 DNA is TGTGCCTGCAGTTTAGGACAGAGGGCCAGCTACGAGCAGTACTTC. Translating it yields CACSLGQRASYEQYF.

In the case of this clonotype: A much larger clone sits a single nucleotide away, making a read error possible. The chain recombines TRBV7-3 with TRBJ2-1, with TRBD2 as a possible D gene (6 bases). Germline CDR1 is SGHTA and CDR2 is FQGTGA. The CDR3 is 14 amino acids. In DNA form, the CDR3 reads TGTGCCATCAGCCAGTCCGGGACTCTCAATGAGCAGTTCTTC. Amino acid sequence: CAISQSGTLNEQFF.

Note on this clonotype: The junction departs from the called germline gene at one end, perhaps through a read error. This sequence joins TRBV4-2 and TRBJ1-2; perhaps TRBD1 as D (6 bases). The CDR3 runs 15 residues. Germline-derived CDR1 and CDR2 are LGHNA and YNFKEQ. The CDR3 DNA follows: TGTGCCAGCAGCCAAGAGATGGGCAGGGGTAGTGGCTACATCTTC. It specifies CASSQEMGRGSGYIF.

The rearrangement links TRBV7-9 to TRBJ2-2, with TRBD1 matching 7 bases. This CDR3 contains 14 residues. Unmatched junction bases numbered 7, after V lost 5 bases and J lost 7 bases. From germline, CDR1 is SEHNR and CDR2 FQNEAQ (reference sequence). Here the CDR3 DNA reads TGTGCCAGCAGCCTAGAGGGGGCCGTCGGGGAGCTGTTTTTT. This encodes CASSLEGAVGELFF.

This chain connects TRBV29-1 to TRBJ2-6; TRBD1 is a possible D gene (6 bases). Trimming left V 5 bases short and J 0 bases short, with 14 bases between. CDR1 is SQVTM, CDR2 ANQGSEA, per germline. CDR3 length: 16 amino acids. The CDR3 bases are TGCAGCGTTTTATGGGACACAGACTCTGGGGCCAACGTCCTGACTTTC. This gives the protein CSVLWDTDSGANVLTF. The full variable domain, completed using reference TRBV29-1 and TRBJ2-6, is SAVISQKPSRDICQRGTSLTIQCQVDSQVTMMFWYRQQPGQSLTLIATANQGSEATYESGFVIDKFPISRPNLTFSTLTVSNMSPEDSSIYLCSVLWDTDSGANVLTFGAGSRLTVL.

With respect to this clonotype: This likely comes from a read error, as the CDR3 has no conserved phenylalanine or tryptophan at its end. The DNA is left out, because the CDR3 cannot be placed on it with certainty; the CDR3 is given as TCRdb lists it. The chain combines TRBV6-6 with TRBJ2-5; TRBD1 is the table's D call and was not checked against the DNA. Germline V gives CDR1 MNHNY, CDR2 SVGAGI (reference sequence). The CDR3 adds up to 16 amino acids, both ends counted. CDR3 sequence: CASSIRDRGTQETQCL.

The chain has TRBV29-1 and TRBJ2-1; D may be TRBD2 (5 bases). V was clipped by 5 bases and J by 6 bases, with 11 bases between them. This CDR3 has 12 residues. CDR1 is SQVTM, CDR2 ANQGSEA, per germline. The CDR3 DNA reads TGCAGCGTTCGGGGTGTCATCAATGAGCAGTTCTTC. Amino acid sequence: CSVRGVINEQFF.

In the case of this clonotype: The junction does not match germline at one end; this may be a read error. The chain links TRBV4-2 to TRBJ2-1; D possibly uses TRBD1 or TRBD2 (5 bases each). CDR1 LGHNA and CDR2 YNFKEQ come from the germline V gene. The CDR3 length is 15 residues. The CDR3 loop reads CASTQERGVMDEQFF. DNA for the CDR3: TGTGCCAGCACCCAAGAGAGAGGGGTCATGGATGAGCAGTTCTTC.

For this clonotype: Likely a read error: the CDR3 ends without its conserved phenylalanine or tryptophan. The DNA is omitted, as the CDR3 cannot be located on it reliably, and the CDR3 follows TCRdb's listing. The chain employs TRBV29-1 and TRBJ1-2; TRBD1 is the table's D call and was not checked against the DNA. 13 amino acids form the CDR3, both terminal residues included. CDR1 is SQVTM, CDR2 ANQGSEA, per germline. This chain's CDR3 is CSVRKRAGRGYIL.

Worth noting for this clonotype: Mismatch with germline at one junction end may stem from a read error. V gene TRBV11-2 combines with J gene TRBJ2-1; unclear D gene. This CDR3 spans 14 amino acids. The germline gives CDR1 SGHAT, CDR2 FQNNGV. The CDR3 spells CASSLYRLVSERFF. The CDR3 DNA reads TGTGCCAGCAGCTTATACCGGTTAGTAAGTGAGCGGTTCTTC.

As to this clonotype: It may be a read error: a sequence one base away is much more abundant. The chain employs TRBV6-2 or TRBV6-3 and TRBJ2-1, with D unresolved. CDR1 MNHEY and CDR2 SVGEGT come from the germline V gene. This CDR3 comprises 13 residues. The CDR3 here is CTSSYQLGNEQFF. The CDR3 bases are TGTACCAGCAGTTACCAGTTGGGCAATGAGCAGTTCTTC.

The rearrangement joins TRBV4-1 to TRBJ2-7, with no clear D. Germline CDR1 MGHRA, CDR2 YSYEKL. The V gene lost 0 bases and the J gene lost 3 bases, with 12 bases spanning the gap. This CDR3 contains 15 residues. CDR3 bases: TGCGCCAGCAGCCAAGATGCCCGCTTGGTCTACGAGCAGTACGTC. Translation: CASSQDARLVYEQYV.

About this clonotype itself: Its ends do not fully match the called genes, so a read error is possible. The J gene is TRBJ2-3, the V gene TRBV4-2; 7 bases agree with TRBD2. CDR1 is LGHNA, CDR2 YNFKEQ, per germline. This CDR3 has 16 residues. CDR3 residues: CTSSQELAPRTGTQYF. In DNA form, the CDR3 reads TGTACCAGCAGCCAAGAACTAGCGCCACGCACAGGTACGCAGTATTTT.

Details on this clonotype: One junction end disagrees with the germline gene, perhaps due to a read error. The V call is TRBV29-1, the J call TRBJ2-7; 7 nucleotides align to TRBD2. Germline values: CDR1 SQVTM, CDR2 ANQGSEA. The CDR3 length is 12 residues. The CDR3 region is CSVRQGGNEQCF. In nucleotides, the CDR3 is TGCAGCGTTCGCCAGGGAGGGAACGAGCAATGCTTC.

Notes on this clonotype: A junction end diverges from the germline sequence, so it may reflect a read error. The chain's CDR3 is CSVTVTGASDTQYF. CDR3 sequence (DNA): TGTAGCGTTACCGTGACAGGGGCGTCAGATACGCAGTATTTT. The chain employs TRBV29-1 and TRBJ2-3; 8 bases are shared with TRBD1. From germline, CDR1 is SQVTM and CDR2 ANQGSEA. The CDR3 is 14 amino acids.

In its sample, this clonotype was seen a few times. Possible read error: a much larger clone is one base away. This CDR3 is missing its conserved last phenylalanine or tryptophan, likely due to a read error. The V call is TRBV29-1, the J call TRBJ2-3; D might be TRBD1 (5 bases). The V gene's germline CDR1 is SQVTM and CDR2 ANQGSEA. Trimming stripped 1 base from V and 8 bases from J, with 16 bases between. The CDR3 is 14 amino acids. CDR3: CSVEVRGPIGTQYL. Here the CDR3 DNA reads TGCAGCGTTGAAGTTAGGGGCCCGATTGGTACGCAGTATCTT.

The V gene is TRBV29-1, the J gene TRBJ1-5; D remains unclear. Germline-derived CDR1 and CDR2 are SQVTM and ANQGSEA. The CDR3 is 15 residues long. The CDR3 loop reads CSVIVGNSPGQPQHF. In DNA, the CDR3 is TGCAGTGTTATTGTAGGGAACTCTCCTGGACAGCCCCAGCATTTT. The full variable domain, completed using reference TRBV29-1 and TRBJ1-5, is SAVISQKPSRDICQRGTSLTIQCQVDSQVTMMFWYRQQPGQSLTLIATANQGSEATYESGFVIDKFPISRPNLTFSTLTVSNMSPEDSSIYLCSVIVGNSPGQPQHFGDGTRLSIL.

This clonotype came up many times. The chain couples TRBV11-2 to TRBJ2-7, with 11 positions matching TRBD2. In germline, CDR1 is SGHAT, CDR2 FQNNGV. The CDR3 runs 13 residues. Unmatched junction bases numbered 0, after V lost 2 bases and J lost 6 bases. The CDR3, as DNA: TGTGCCAGCAGCTTAACTAGCGGGAGCGAGCAGTACTTC. This codes for CASSLTSGSEQYF.

As to this clonotype: A much larger clone differs from this one at a single base, so this may be a read error. The rearrangement uses TRBV11-1 and TRBJ2-6, with 7 bases that match TRBD1. V shed 5 bases, J shed 0 bases, and the junction held 19 bases outside the gene matches. The CDR3 is 21 residues long. Per the germline V gene, CDR1 is SGHAT and CDR2 is FQDESV (reference sequence). CDR3 amino acids: CASSIGGDRDISLSGANVLTF. Written as DNA, the CDR3 is TGTGCCAGCAGCATAGGGGGAGACAGGGACATTTCCCTCTCTGGGGCCAACGTCCTGACTTTC.

Turning to this clonotype: Germline is not matched at one junction end, which may reflect a read error. This rearrangement joins TRBV12-3 or TRBV12-4 to TRBJ2-1; the D is unclear. This CDR3 spans 15 amino acids. The CDR3 protein is CASSRTAGNLYNELF. CDR3 DNA: TGTGCCAGCAGCCGCACCGCTGGAAACCTTTACAATGAGCTCTTC.

The V call is TRBV12-3 or TRBV12-4, the J call TRBJ2-1; 11 bases fit TRBD2. Trimming cost V 3 bases and J 0 bases; bases outside gene matches: 7. This CDR3 region has 18 residues. The CDR3 DNA reads as TGTGCCAGCAGTTTGGCACTAGCGGGAGATCCCTCCTACAATGAGCAGTTCTTC. Translation gives CASSLALAGDPSYNEQFF.

To note about this clonotype: Without the conserved terminal phenylalanine or tryptophan, this CDR3 likely stems from a read error. This rearrangement joins TRBV11-2 to TRBJ2-2; D gene ambiguous. Germline CDR1 and CDR2: SGHAT and FQNNGV. The CDR3 loop spans 15 amino acids. With 6 bases removed from V and 0 bases from J, the gap between germline ends came to 11 bases. CDR3 nucleotide sequence: TGTGCCAGCAGTTTTGCGAGATCGAACACCGGGGAGCTGTTTCTT. Its translation: CASSFARSNTGELFL.

Remarks on this clonotype: One end of the junction fails to match germline, which may point to a read error. The V gene is TRBV6-5, the J gene TRBJ2-3; no definite D call. CDR1 and CDR2 (germline): MNHEY, SVGAGI. There are 14 residues in the CDR3. The CDR3 is CASSLNLSTDTQYF. The DNA of the CDR3 is TGTGCCAGTAGTTTAAACTTGAGTACAGATACGCAGTATTTT.

This clonotype came up a few times. The junction departs from the called germline gene at one end, perhaps through a read error. The gene calls are TRBV5-5 and TRBJ2-7; D gene uncertain. CDR1 is SGHKS and CDR2 is YYEKEE in the germline V gene (reference sequence). This CDR3 is 13 amino acids long. The DNA for the CDR3 is TGTGCCAACAGCCTTCTGCTCCGGGACGAGCAGTACTTC. It yields the protein CANSLLLRDEQYF.